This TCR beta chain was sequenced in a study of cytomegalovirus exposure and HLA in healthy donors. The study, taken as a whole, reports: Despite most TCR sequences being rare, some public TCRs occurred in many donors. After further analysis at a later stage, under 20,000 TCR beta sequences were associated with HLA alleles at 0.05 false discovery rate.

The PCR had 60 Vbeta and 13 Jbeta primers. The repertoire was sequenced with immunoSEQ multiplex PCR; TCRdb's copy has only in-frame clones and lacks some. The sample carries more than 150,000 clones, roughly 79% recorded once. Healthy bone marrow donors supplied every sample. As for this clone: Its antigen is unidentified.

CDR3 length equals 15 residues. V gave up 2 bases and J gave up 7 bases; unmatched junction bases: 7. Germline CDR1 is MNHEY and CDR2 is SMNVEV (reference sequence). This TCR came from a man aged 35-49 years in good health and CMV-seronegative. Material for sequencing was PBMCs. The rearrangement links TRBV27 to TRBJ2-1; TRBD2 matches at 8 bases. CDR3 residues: CASSLMTSVTNEQFF. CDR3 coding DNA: TGTGCCAGCAGTTTAATGACTAGCGTGACGAATGAGCAGTTCTTC.